Listed below are T cell receptor beta chains from one sample, sequenced in a study of sequential checkpoint blockade in melanoma. Generated by immunoSEQ multiplex PCR, the TCRdb table keeps only in-frame clones and is missing some. This sample has 20,000 or so clones; around two thirds occur once, and the top ten carry approximately 18%. The starting material was CD8+ T cells sorted from blood (inferred from file names), obtained from a patient given nivolumab and ipilimumab in sequence. The receptors originated from a human donor with melanoma. Both conserved end residues are part of each CDR3.

>TRBJ2-5|TRBV11-2
CASSLGARQWETQYF
>TRBJ2-1|TRBV29-1
CSVSQPTGGYEQFF
>TRBJ2-1|TRBV27
CASSPTGYNEQFF
>TRBJ2-5|TRBV29-1
CSAIDTREGETQYF
>TRBJ1-2|TRBV11-2
CASSPTVSSGYTF
>TRBJ2-1|TRBV9
CASSGSGGTNEQFF
>TRBJ1-5|TRBV25-1
CASSELGLNQPQHF
>TRBJ2-2|TRBV4-3
CASSQGAAGGWGGELFF
>TRBJ2-5|TRBV29-1
CSVIGQGFGETQYF
>TRBJ2-4|TRBV13
CASSGQNQNIQYF
>TRBJ2-5|TRBV2
CASRTPQETQYF
>TRBJ2-6|TRBV5-1
CASGPGSGANVLTF
>TRBJ1-2|TRBV7-3
CASSLDGGSYGYTF
>TRBJ2-2|TRBV9
CASSDRDRGDTGELFF
>TRBJ1-1|TRBV9
CASSVDGGNTEAFF
>TRBJ2-3|TRBV9
CASSPSGGLDTQYF
>TRBJ2-1|TRBV5-5
CASSLEGAGSSYNEQFF
>TRBJ2-1|TRBV27
CASSLGRGAYSGQFF
>TRBJ2-1|TRBV5-8
CASSEQTSGASQNEQFF
>TRBJ2-5|TRBV2
CASSDVGRFEETQYF
>TRBJ2-2|TRBV27
CASSFSGNTGELFF
>TRBJ1-3|TRBV4-2
CASSQAGSGNTIYF
>TRBJ2-1|TRBV11-3
CASSPRPGTGGINEQFF
>TRBJ2-1|TRBV29-1
CSVVGLASSQFF
>TRBJ1-3|TRBV5-1
CASSGGDRVYSGNTIYF
>TRBJ1-1|TRBV9
CVSSPSGDMNTEAFF
>TRBJ2-2|TRBV5-4
CASQYAGNTGELFF
>TRBJ2-7|TRBV13
CASSSYSRPSYEQYF
>TRBJ2-1|TRBV7-2
CASSLGLAGGLGNEQFF
>TRBJ1-4|TRBV7-9
CASSRTTGANEKLFF
>TRBJ1-1|TRBV5-5
CASSQETGNTEAFF
>TRBJ2-1|TRBV27
CASSLYYDHNEQFF
>TRBJ2-1|TRBV5-6
CASSLTLAVNEQFF
>TRBJ1-4|TRBV2
CASEGQVNEKLFF
>TRBJ2-7|TRBV9
CASSVEPGEQYF
>TRBJ2-1|TRBV2
CASRQVEQFF
>TRBJ2-7|TRBV12-5
CASRTSTYEQYF
>TRBJ1-1|TRBV14
CASSQGTYTEAFF
>TRBJ1-2|TRBV7-2
CASSYLRGASYGYTF
>TRBJ2-1|TRBV28
CASSRDRLYNEQFF
>TRBJ1-4|TRBV7-2
CASSFEGLNEKLFF
>TRBJ2-2|TRBV21-1
CASSKETGTAGELFF
>TRBJ2-5|TRBV6-5
CASSLLGTVKETQYF
>TRBJ2-5|TRBV14
CASSHLTGGLEETQYF
>TRBJ1-2|TRBV4-1
CASSQGPGGGYTF
>TRBJ1-2|TRBV6-1
CASSLGQDGYTF
>TRBJ2-1|TRBV9
CASSLLDGTGGNEQFF